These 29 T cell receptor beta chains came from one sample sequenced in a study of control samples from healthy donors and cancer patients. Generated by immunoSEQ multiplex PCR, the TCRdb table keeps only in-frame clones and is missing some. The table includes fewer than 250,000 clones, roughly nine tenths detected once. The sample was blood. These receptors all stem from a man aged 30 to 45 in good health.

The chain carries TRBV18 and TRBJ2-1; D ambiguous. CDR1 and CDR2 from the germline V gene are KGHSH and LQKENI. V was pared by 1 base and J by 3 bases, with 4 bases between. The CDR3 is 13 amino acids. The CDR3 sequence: CASSPQGYNEQFF. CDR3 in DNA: TGTGCCAGCTCACCACAGGGCTACAATGAGCAGTTCTTC.

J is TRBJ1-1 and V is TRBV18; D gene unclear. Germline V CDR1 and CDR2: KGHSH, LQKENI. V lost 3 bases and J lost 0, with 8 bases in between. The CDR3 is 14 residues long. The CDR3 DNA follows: TGTGCCAGCTCACCTCAGGCGATGAACACTGAAGCTTTCTTT. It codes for CASSPQAMNTEAFF. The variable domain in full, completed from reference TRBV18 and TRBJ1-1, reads NAGVMQNPRHLVRRRGQEARLRCSPMKGHSHVYWYRQLPEEGLKFMVYLQKENIIDESGMPKERFSAEFPKEGPSILRIQQVVRGDSAAYFCASSPQAMNTEAFFGQGTRLTVV.

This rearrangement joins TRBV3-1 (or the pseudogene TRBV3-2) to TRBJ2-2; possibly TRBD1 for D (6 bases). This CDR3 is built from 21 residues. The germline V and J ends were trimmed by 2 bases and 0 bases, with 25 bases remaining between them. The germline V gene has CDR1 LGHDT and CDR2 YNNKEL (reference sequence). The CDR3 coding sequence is TGTGCCAGCAGCCAAAAAGGGGGAGTAGTGGTTCAAGGCGCGAACACCGGGGAGCTGTTTTTT. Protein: CASSQKGGVVVQGANTGELFF.

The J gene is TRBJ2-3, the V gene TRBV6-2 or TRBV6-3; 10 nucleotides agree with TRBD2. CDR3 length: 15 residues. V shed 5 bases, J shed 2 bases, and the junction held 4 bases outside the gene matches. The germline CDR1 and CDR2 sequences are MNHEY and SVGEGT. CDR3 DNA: TGTGCCAGCAGTACTAGCGGGGACAACACAGATACGCAGTATTTT. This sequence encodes CASSTSGDNTDTQYF.

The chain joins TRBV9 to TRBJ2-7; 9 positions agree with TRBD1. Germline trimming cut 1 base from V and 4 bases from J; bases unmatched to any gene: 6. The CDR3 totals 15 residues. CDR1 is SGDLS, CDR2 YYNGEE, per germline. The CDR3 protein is CASSVSGTGTYEQYF. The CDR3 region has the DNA TGTGCCAGCAGCGTATCCGGGACAGGGACATACGAGCAGTACTTC. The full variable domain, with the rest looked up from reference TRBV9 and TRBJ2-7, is DSGVTQTPKHLITATGQRVTLRCSPRSGDLSVYWYQQSLDQGLQFLIQYYNGEERAKGNILERFSAQQFPDLHSELNLSSLELGDSALYFCASSVSGTGTYEQYFGPGTRLTVT.

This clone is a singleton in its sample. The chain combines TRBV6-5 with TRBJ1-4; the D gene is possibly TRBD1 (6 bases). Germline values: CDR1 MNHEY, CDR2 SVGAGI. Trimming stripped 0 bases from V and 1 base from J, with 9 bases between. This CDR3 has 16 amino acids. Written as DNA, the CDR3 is TGTGCCAGCAGTTACTCAAACAGGGTAACTAATGAAAAACTGTTTTTT. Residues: CASSYSNRVTNEKLFF.

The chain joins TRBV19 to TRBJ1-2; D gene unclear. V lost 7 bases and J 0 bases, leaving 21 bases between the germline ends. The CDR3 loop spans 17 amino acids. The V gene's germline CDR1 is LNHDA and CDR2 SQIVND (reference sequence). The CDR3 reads CASTGGQAEKANYGYTF. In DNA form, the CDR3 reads TGTGCCAGTACGGGAGGGCAGGCAGAAAAAGCTAACTATGGCTACACCTTC.

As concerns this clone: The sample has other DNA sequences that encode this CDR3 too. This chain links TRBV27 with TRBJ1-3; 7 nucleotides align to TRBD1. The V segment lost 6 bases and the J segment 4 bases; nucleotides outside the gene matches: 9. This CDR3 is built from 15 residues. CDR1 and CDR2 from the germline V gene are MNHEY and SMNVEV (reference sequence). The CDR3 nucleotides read TGTGCCAGCAGCCGCTCTGGGACAGTCGGAAACACCATATATTTT. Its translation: CASSRSGTVGNTIYF.

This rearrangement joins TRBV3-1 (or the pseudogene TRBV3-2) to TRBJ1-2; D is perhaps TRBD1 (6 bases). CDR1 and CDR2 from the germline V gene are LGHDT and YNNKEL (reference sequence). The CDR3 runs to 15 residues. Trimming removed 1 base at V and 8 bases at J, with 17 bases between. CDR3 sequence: CASSQAAGGLGGYTF. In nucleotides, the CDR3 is TGTGCCAGCAGCCAAGCGGCCGGGGGCTTAGGCGGCTACACCTTC.

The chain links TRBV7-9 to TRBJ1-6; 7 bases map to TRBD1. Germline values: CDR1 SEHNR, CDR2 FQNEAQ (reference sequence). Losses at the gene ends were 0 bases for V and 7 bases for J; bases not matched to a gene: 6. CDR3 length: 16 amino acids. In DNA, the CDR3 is TGTGCCAGCAGCTTAGCGCTCAGGGGGGAGAATTCACCCCTCCACTTT. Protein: CASSLALRGENSPLHF.

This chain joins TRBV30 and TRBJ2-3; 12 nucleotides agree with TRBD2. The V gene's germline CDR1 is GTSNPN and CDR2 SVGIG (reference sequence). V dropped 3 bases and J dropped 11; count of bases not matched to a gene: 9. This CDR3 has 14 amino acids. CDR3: CAWRWRLAGERQYF. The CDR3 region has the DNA TGTGCCTGGAGATGGAGACTAGCGGGGGAAAGGCAGTATTTT.

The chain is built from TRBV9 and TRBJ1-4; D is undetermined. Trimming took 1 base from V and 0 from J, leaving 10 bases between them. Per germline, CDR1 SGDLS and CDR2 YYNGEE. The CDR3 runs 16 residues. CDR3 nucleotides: TGTGCCAGCAGCGTAAGAGGCCCGTCAACTAATGAAAAACTGTTTTTT. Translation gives CASSVRGPSTNEKLFF. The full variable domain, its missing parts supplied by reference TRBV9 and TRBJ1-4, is DSGVTQTPKHLITATGQRVTLRCSPRSGDLSVYWYQQSLDQGLQFLIQYYNGEERAKGNILERFSAQQFPDLHSELNLSSLELGDSALYFCASSVRGPSTNEKLFFGSGTQLSVL.

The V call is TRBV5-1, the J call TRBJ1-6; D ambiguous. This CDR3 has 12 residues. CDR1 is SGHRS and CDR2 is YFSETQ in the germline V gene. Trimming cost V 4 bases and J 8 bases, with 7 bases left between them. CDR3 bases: TGCGCCAGCAGCAGTGGAGATTCACCCCTCCACTTT. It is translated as CASSSGDSPLHF.

CDR3 sequence: CASTSRSNIQYF. In nucleotides, the CDR3 is TGTGCCAGCACCTCTCGCTCGAACATTCAGTACTTC. The V and J genes are TRBV6-5 and TRBJ2-4; D gene unclear. The CDR3 is 12 amino acids. V was trimmed by 7 bases and J by 7 bases, leaving 11 bases between them. Looked up from germline, CDR1 is MNHEY and CDR2 is SVGAGI.

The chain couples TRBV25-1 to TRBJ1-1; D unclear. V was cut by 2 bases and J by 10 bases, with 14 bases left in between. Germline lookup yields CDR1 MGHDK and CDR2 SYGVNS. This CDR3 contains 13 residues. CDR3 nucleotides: TGTGCCAGCAGTGAAAGTGTCACCCGTGGAGCTTTCTTT. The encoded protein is CASSESVTRGAFF. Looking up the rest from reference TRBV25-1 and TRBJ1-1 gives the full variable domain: EADIYQTPRYLVIGTGKKITLECSQTMGHDKMYWYQQDPGMELHLIHYSYGVNSTEKGDLSSESTVSRIRTEHFPLTLESARPSHTSQYLCASSESVTRGAFFGQGTRLTVV.

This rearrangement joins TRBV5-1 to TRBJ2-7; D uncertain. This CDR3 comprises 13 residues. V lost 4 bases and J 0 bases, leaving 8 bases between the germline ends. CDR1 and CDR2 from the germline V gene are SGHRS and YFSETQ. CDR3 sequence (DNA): TGCGCCAGCAGCCTACTTTCCTCCTACGAGCAGTACTTC. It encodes CASSLLSSYEQYF.

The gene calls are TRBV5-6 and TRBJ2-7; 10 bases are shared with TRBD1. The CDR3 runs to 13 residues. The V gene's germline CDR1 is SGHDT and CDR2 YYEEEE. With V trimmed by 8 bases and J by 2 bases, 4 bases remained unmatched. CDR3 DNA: TGTGCCAGTACTGACAGGGGGCCCTACGAGCAGTACTTC. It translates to CASTDRGPYEQYF.

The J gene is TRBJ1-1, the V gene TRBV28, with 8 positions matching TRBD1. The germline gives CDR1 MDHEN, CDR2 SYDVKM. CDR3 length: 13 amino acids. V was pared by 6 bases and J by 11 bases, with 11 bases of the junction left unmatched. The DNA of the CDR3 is TGTGCCAGCAGGCCCAGACAGGGGCTGAGGGCTTTCTTT. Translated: CASRPRQGLRAFF.

In DNA, the CDR3 is TGTGCCAGCAGCTTAGCCCACCTCTACGAGCAGTACTTC. Its translation: CASSLAHLYEQYF. V is TRBV11-2 and J is TRBJ2-7; no firm D call. V lost 1 base and J lost 3, with 7 bases in between. This CDR3 is built from 13 residues. From germline, CDR1 is SGHAT and CDR2 FQNNGV.

CDR3 DNA: TGTGCCAGCCAACCGGGACAGGGACACTATGGCTACACCTTC. Its protein is CASQPGQGHYGYTF. The genes are TRBV25-1 and TRBJ1-2; the match to TRBD1 covers 9 bases. The J segment lost 3 bases and the V segment lost 8 bases, leaving 7 bases of the junction unmatched. CDR1 and CDR2 (germline): MGHDK, SYGVNS. This CDR3 comprises 14 residues.

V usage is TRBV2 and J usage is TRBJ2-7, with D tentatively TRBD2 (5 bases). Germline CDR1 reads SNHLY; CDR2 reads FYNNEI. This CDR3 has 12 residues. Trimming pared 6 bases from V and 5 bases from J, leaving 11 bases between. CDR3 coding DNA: TGTGCCAGCAGGCCCGACGGGAACGAGCAGTACTTC. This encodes CASRPDGNEQYF.

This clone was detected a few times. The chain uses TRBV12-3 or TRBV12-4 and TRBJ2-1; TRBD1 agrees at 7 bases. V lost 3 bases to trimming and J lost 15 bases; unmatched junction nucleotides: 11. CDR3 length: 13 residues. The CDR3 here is CASSFLLGQDAFF. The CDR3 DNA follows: TGTGCCAGCAGTTTCCTTTTAGGACAGGATGCGTTCTTC.

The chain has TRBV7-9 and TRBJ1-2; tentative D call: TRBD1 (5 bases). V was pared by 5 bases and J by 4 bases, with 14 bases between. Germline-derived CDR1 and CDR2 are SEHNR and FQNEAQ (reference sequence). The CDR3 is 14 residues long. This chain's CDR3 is CASSRRQGSYGYTF. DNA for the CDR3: TGTGCCAGCAGCAGAAGGCAGGGTAGCTATGGCTACACCTTC. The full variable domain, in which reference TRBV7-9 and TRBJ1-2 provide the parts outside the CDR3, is DTGVSQNPRHKITKRGQNVTFRCDPISEHNRLYWYRQTLGQGPEFLTYFQNEAQLEKSRLLSDRFSAERPKGSFSTLEIQRTEQGDSAMYLCASSRRQGSYGYTFGSGTRLTVV.

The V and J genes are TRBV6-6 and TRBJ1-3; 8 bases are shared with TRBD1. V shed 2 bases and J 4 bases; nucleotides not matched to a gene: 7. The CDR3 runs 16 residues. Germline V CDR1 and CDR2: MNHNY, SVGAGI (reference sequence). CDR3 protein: CASSYVQGAGGNTIYF. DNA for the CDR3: TGTGCCAGCAGTTACGTCCAGGGGGCAGGCGGAAACACCATATATTTT.

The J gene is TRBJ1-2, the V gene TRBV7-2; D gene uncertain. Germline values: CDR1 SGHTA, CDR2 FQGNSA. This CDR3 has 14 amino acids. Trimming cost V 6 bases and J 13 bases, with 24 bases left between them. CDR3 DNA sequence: TGTGCCAGCAGTCAGGATGGGGTTCTCCCCTCTGGCACCTTC. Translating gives CASSQDGVLPSGTF.

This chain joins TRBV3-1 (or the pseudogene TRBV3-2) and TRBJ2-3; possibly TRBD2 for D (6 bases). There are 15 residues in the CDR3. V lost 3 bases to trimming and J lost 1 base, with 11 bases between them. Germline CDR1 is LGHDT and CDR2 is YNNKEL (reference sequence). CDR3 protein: CASSQKLAGTDTQYF. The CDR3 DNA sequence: TGTGCCAGCAGCCAGAAACTAGCCGGCACAGATACGCAGTATTTT.

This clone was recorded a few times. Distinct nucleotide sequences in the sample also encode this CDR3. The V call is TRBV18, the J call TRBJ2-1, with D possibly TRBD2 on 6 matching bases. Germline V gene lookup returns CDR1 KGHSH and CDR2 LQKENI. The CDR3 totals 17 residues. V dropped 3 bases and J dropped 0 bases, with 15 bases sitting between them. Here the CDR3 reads CASSPGGGPSSYNEQFF. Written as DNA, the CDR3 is TGTGCCAGCTCACCCGGGGGAGGCCCAAGCTCCTACAATGAGCAGTTCTTC.

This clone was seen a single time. The CDR3 region is CASTEKENEQFF. CDR3 coding DNA: TGTGCCAGTACAGAGAAGGAAAATGAGCAGTTCTTC. The chain employs TRBV19 and TRBJ2-1; D not resolved. The CDR3 has 12 amino acids. Germline V gene lookup returns CDR1 LNHDA and CDR2 SQIVND (reference sequence). V shed 7 bases and J shed 7 bases, with 11 bases lying between them.

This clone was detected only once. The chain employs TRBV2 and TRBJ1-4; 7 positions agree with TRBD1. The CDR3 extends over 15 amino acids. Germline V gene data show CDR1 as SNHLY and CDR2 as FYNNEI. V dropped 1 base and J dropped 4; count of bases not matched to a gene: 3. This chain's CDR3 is CASSEVGTDNEKLFF. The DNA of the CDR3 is TGTGCCAGCAGTGAAGTTGGGACAGATAATGAAAAACTGTTTTTT.